This passage covers 30 T cell receptor beta chains from one sample sequenced in a study of T-cell memory formation after mild COVID-19 (dated by TCRdb to about 2021). Receptor amplification or capture employed 5' RACE. This sample was sequenced with an Illumina NovaSeq 6000. The public sequencing data were trimmed at Q25 with fastp and processed into clonotypes with MiXCR by TCRdb, which kept only in-frame beta chains. Entries that share a CDR3 protein sequence are merged under the most common genes and DNA. The sample table contains tens of thousands of distinct CDR3 sequences; only one count was recorded for 13% of them. Roughly 40% of the sample comes from the top ten. The source material was PBMCs or a T cell subset sorted from them (not recorded which). These receptors came from a man younger than 35 who had mild COVID-19 (a few samples of this study predate the infection). The sample titles of this study are shuffled in the database, so cell type and time point are left out; the donor was told from shared clones.

There are many counts of this clonotype. The chain links TRBV20-1 to TRBJ2-3, with D possibly called TRBD1 or TRBD2 (5 bases each). CDR3 length: 14 residues. The V end lost 8 bases, the J end lost 2 bases, and 17 bases lay between the germline ends. The germline V gene encodes CDR1 DFQATT and CDR2 SNEGSKA (reference sequence). The CDR3, as DNA: TGCAGTACCCAACCGGGACCATACACAGATACGCAGTATTTT. Amino acids: CSTQPGPYTDTQYF.

Turning to this clonotype: Because the CDR3 is missing its conserved closing phenylalanine or tryptophan, this is likely a read error. The DNA is omitted, as the CDR3 cannot be located on it reliably, and the CDR3 follows TCRdb's listing. The genes are TRBV27 and TRBJ1-1; TRBD1, the table's D call, was not compared with the DNA. Germline V gene lookup returns CDR1 MNHEY and CDR2 SMNVEV (reference sequence). The CDR3 is made up of 13 amino acids, end residues included. The CDR3 sequence: CASSCDRVPGSGV.

This clonotype was counted only a few times. The chain links TRBV4-2 to TRBJ2-7, with D unresolved. The CDR3 is made up of 15 amino acids. CDR1 is LGHNA and CDR2 is YNFKEQ in the germline V gene. The germline V and J ends were trimmed by 0 bases and 3 bases, with 12 bases remaining between them. In nucleotides, the CDR3 is TGTGCCAGCAGCCAAGAGGGGTGGGCAGGCTACGAGCAGTACTTC. This codes for CASSQEGWAGYEQYF.

There are many counts of this clonotype. The chain recombines TRBV9 with TRBJ1-4; no reliable D call. V lost 0 bases and J 2 bases, leaving 8 bases between the germline ends. The CDR3 is 15 amino acids. Germline CDR1 reads SGDLS; CDR2 reads YYNGEE. The CDR3 is CASSVGLATNEKLFF. CDR3 nucleotides: TGTGCCAGCAGCGTAGGCCTCGCCACTAATGAAAAACTGTTTTTT.

This clonotype was observed a handful of times. This chain uses TRBV24-1 with TRBJ2-2; D call uncertain. V was shortened by 6 bases and J by 3 bases, with 13 bases between the two germline ends. The germline gives CDR1 KGHDR, CDR2 SFDVKD. CDR3 size: 15 residues. CDR3 region: CATSSSVEYTGELFF. CDR3 nucleotide sequence: TGTGCCACCAGTTCCTCAGTCGAATACACCGGGGAGCTGTTTTTT.

The chain is built from TRBV3-1 and TRBJ2-7; D gene unclear. Trimming took 2 bases from V and 3 from J, leaving 8 bases between them. From germline, CDR1 is LGHDT and CDR2 YNNKEL (reference sequence). The CDR3 consists of 13 residues. DNA of the CDR3: TGTGCCAGCAGCCAAAAAGGCCTCTACGAGCAGTACTTC. Protein: CASSQKGLYEQYF.

This clonotype showed up just a few times. The V gene is TRBV4-1, the J gene TRBJ2-4; D is uncertain. The CDR3 has 15 residues. Trimming stripped 4 bases from V and 6 bases from J, with 16 bases between. The germline CDR1 and CDR2 sequences are MGHRA and YSYEKL. The CDR3: CASSPLGASGNIQYF. The CDR3 nucleotides read TGCGCCAGCAGCCCATTAGGAGCGTCTGGAAACATTCAGTACTTC.

The V gene is TRBV4-1, the J gene TRBJ2-7, with TRBD1 matching over 10 bases. Trimming at V came to 3 bases and at J to 4 bases, leaving 3 bases not matched to a gene. The CDR3 contains 14 residues. Germline CDR1 MGHRA, CDR2 YSYEKL. DNA of the CDR3: TGCGCCAGCAGCCAGGACAGGGGGGCGTACGAGCAGTACGTC. Protein: CASSQDRGAYEQYV.

The chain recombines TRBV20-1 with TRBJ2-1; D is perhaps TRBD2 (5 bases). The CDR3 covers 13 residues. Trimming shortened V by 1 base and J by 10 bases, and 14 bases separated the two germline ends. Per the germline V gene, CDR1 is DFQATT and CDR2 is SNEGSKA (reference sequence). The CDR3 loop reads CSARGTLAGEQFF. DNA of the CDR3: TGCAGTGCTAGAGGGACTCTTGCTGGAGAGCAGTTCTTC.

The rearrangement uses TRBV7-2 and TRBJ1-5; D is perhaps TRBD1 (5 bases). CDR3 length: 15 amino acids. Trimming removed 1 base at V and 1 base at J, with 8 bases between. From germline, CDR1 is SGHTA and CDR2 FQGNSA. The CDR3 spells CASSLDRGSNQPQHF. The DNA of the CDR3 is TGTGCCAGCAGCTTAGATAGGGGAAGCAATCAGCCCCAGCATTTT.

In this sample, this clonotype turned up many times. This chain connects TRBV29-1 to TRBJ2-1; 8 bases map to TRBD1. From germline, CDR1 is SQVTM and CDR2 ANQGSEA. Trimming cost V 7 bases and J 2 bases; bases outside gene matches: 10. The CDR3 loop spans 15 amino acids. The DNA of the CDR3 is TGCAGCGCCCCGACAGGGGCATTAACCTACAATGAGCAGTTCTTC. This encodes CSAPTGALTYNEQFF.

The chain joins TRBV28 to TRBJ2-5, with 9 positions matching TRBD1. The V gene end was trimmed by 6 bases and the J gene end by 4 bases; junction bases not matched to a gene: 12. CDR3 size: 16 residues. In germline, CDR1 is MDHEN, CDR2 SYDVKM. CDR3 nucleotide sequence: TGTGCCAGCAGCACCGCCCGGGACAGGGAGGTAGAGACCCAGTACTTC. Residues: CASSTARDREVETQYF. The variable domain in full, with the rest retrieved from reference TRBV28 and TRBJ2-5, is DVKVTQSSRYLVKRTGEKVFLECVQDMDHENMFWYRQDPGLGLRLIYFSYDVKMKEKGDIPEGYSVSREKKERFSLILESASTNQTSMYLCASSTARDREVETQYFGPGTRLLVL.

The V gene is TRBV4-1, the J gene TRBJ1-5; weak D call: TRBD1 (5 bases). CDR1 and CDR2 (germline): MGHRA, YSYEKL. This CDR3 has 16 amino acids. Trimming removed 4 bases at V and 3 bases at J, with 16 bases between. CDR3 sequence reads: CASSLALGRINQPQHF. For the CDR3, the DNA is TGCGCCAGCAGCCTTGCCCTGGGACGGATCAATCAGCCCCAGCATTTT.

This clonotype was counted only a few times. This chain links TRBV15 with TRBJ2-7; TRBD2 agrees at 8 bases. The CDR3 contains 17 residues. Germline V gene sequence: CDR1 LNHNV, CDR2 YYDKDF (reference sequence). Trimming removed 0 bases from V and 3 bases from J; junction bases left unmatched: 10. The CDR3 DNA is TGTGCCACCAGCAGAGATCGAGTCGGGGGGGGAGACTACGAGCAGTACTTC. Amino acids: CATSRDRVGGGDYEQYF.

The sample holds a few counts of this clonotype. This chain uses TRBV4-1 with TRBJ2-1; 10 bases line up with TRBD1. Germline values: CDR1 MGHRA, CDR2 YSYEKL. The V gene end was trimmed by 4 bases and the J gene end by 8 bases; junction bases not matched to a gene: 2. This CDR3 has 13 amino acids. In DNA form, the CDR3 reads TGCGCCAGCAGCCGGACAGGGGGTCATGAGCAGTTCTTC. Its protein product is CASSRTGGHEQFF.

This clonotype has more than one count but fewer than ten. The J gene is TRBJ2-1, the V gene TRBV6-5; 8 bases line up with TRBD1. CDR3 length equals 16 residues. V trimming: 2 bases; J trimming: 5 bases; junction bases outside the gene matches: 8. From germline, CDR1 is MNHEY and CDR2 SVGAGI. This chain's CDR3 is CASSYPGGLTHNEQFF. The CDR3 bases are TGTGCCAGCAGTTACCCAGGGGGCCTGACCCACAATGAGCAGTTCTTC.

This clonotype was recorded a few times. The chain carries TRBV4-1 and TRBJ1-5; the match to TRBD1 covers 9 bases. With V trimmed by 4 bases and J by 7 bases, 8 bases remained unmatched. CDR1 and CDR2 (germline): MGHRA, YSYEKL. The length of the CDR3 is 15 residues. For the CDR3, the DNA is TGCGCCAGCAGCCCGGGGACAGGGCAACGACAGCCCCAGCATTTT. Its translation: CASSPGTGQRQPQHF.

This clonotype was detected a few times. The chain is built from TRBV6-2 or TRBV6-3 and TRBJ2-7; D might be TRBD1 (5 bases). The germline V gene has CDR1 MNHEY and CDR2 SVGEGT. The CDR3 runs to 15 residues. Trimming took 6 bases from V and 6 from J, leaving 21 bases between them. As DNA, the CDR3 is TGTGCCAGCAGCCAGTTACGGTCAGGGTCTGCCGAGCAGTACTTC. Amino acids: CASSQLRSGSAEQYF.

The sample holds a few counts of this clonotype. This chain connects TRBV28 to TRBJ2-3, with D perhaps TRBD1 (7 bases). The V end lost 5 bases, the J end lost 5 bases, and 20 bases lay between the germline ends. CDR1 MDHEN and CDR2 SYDVKM come from the germline V gene. The CDR3 loop spans 16 amino acids. The CDR3 here is CASSRSPGDSEDTQYF. The CDR3 DNA is TGTGCCAGCAGTCGCAGTCCGGGGGACAGTGAAGATACGCAGTATTTT.

In this sample, this clonotype turned up many times. The J gene is TRBJ1-5, the V gene TRBV4-3; 9 positions match TRBD1. CDR1 LGHNA and CDR2 YSLEER come from the germline V gene. With 2 bases clipped from V and 3 bases from J, the junction kept 8 bases outside the gene matches. There are 17 residues in the CDR3. CDR3 bases: TGCGCCAGCAGCCAAACACACAGGGGGCTAAACAATCAGCCCCAGCATTTT. This gives the protein CASSQTHRGLNNQPQHF.

This clonotype was observed a few times. The chain carries TRBV4-3 and TRBJ2-7; 8 bases align to TRBD1. The CDR3 runs to 15 residues. Unmatched junction bases numbered 6, after V lost 1 base and J lost 4 bases. Looked up from germline, CDR1 is LGHNA and CDR2 is YSLEER. In DNA, the CDR3 is TGCGCCAGCAGCCAAGGGCCGGGGACAGGTTACGAGCAGTACTTC. It translates to CASSQGPGTGYEQYF.

The chain is built from TRBV27 and TRBJ1-2, with D perhaps TRBD1 (6 bases). The CDR3 runs 13 residues. Per the germline V gene, CDR1 is MNHEY and CDR2 is SMNVEV (reference sequence). The V and J ends lost 6 bases and 3 bases respectively, with 11 bases between them. The CDR3 spells CASRRDTDYGYTF. The DNA of the CDR3 is TGTGCCAGCAGGAGGGACACCGACTATGGCTACACCTTC.

At least ten counts were recorded for this clonotype. The chain joins TRBV7-7 to TRBJ2-1; 13 positions agree with TRBD2. The length of the CDR3 is 15 residues. J was trimmed by 7 bases and V by 6 bases; bases with no gene match: 6. The germline V gene encodes CDR1 SSHAT and CDR2 FNYEAQ (reference sequence). CDR3 sequence reads: CASSPGTSGANEQFF. CDR3 coding DNA: TGTGCCAGCAGTCCGGGGACTAGCGGGGCTAATGAGCAGTTCTTC.

This clonotype occurred many times. The V call is TRBV4-3, the J call TRBJ2-1, with unresolved D. Looked up from germline, CDR1 is LGHNA and CDR2 is YSLEER. With 0 bases removed from V and 7 bases from J, the gap between germline ends came to 10 bases. The CDR3 spans 14 residues. Here the CDR3 reads CASSQDPVVNEQFF. The DNA of the CDR3 is TGCGCCAGCAGCCAAGACCCCGTAGTGAATGAGCAGTTCTTC.

The J gene is TRBJ1-6, the V gene TRBV4-1; 7 bases match TRBD1. Trimming at V came to 4 bases and at J to 9 bases, leaving 9 bases not matched to a gene. Germline CDR1 and CDR2: MGHRA and YSYEKL. This CDR3 comprises 15 residues. Here the CDR3 DNA reads TGCGCCAGCAGCCCGCGGGGACAGTTCGTTTCACCCCTCCACTTT. The encoded protein is CASSPRGQFVSPLHF.

The rearrangement joins TRBV28 to TRBJ2-7; D might be TRBD1 (5 bases). The CDR3 spans 13 residues. V was shortened by 3 bases and J by 6 bases, with 12 bases between the two germline ends. Germline V CDR1 and CDR2: MDHEN, SYDVKM. The CDR3 coding sequence is TGTGCCAGCAGTTTGCAGGGCTCGGGCGAGCAGTACGTC. Protein product: CASSLQGSGEQYV.

The chain couples TRBV7-6 to TRBJ1-3, with 8 nucleotides matching TRBD1. Germline trimming cut 6 bases from V and 2 bases from J; bases unmatched to any gene: 6. Germline-derived CDR1 and CDR2 are SGHVS and FNYEAQ. This CDR3 comprises 15 residues. This CDR3 is CASSFLQGAGNTIYF. The CDR3 bases are TGTGCCAGCAGTTTTCTACAGGGGGCTGGAAACACCATATATTTT.

In its sample, this clonotype was seen a few times. The V gene is TRBV7-2, the J gene TRBJ2-5, with D maybe TRBD2 (6 bases). The CDR3 sequence is 15 residues long. Trimming took off 7 bases at V and 6 bases at J, with 21 bases between the two ends. From germline, CDR1 is SGHTA and CDR2 FQGNSA. This CDR3 reads CASTRGGEGLQTQYF. The CDR3 bases are TGTGCCAGCACCAGAGGAGGGGAAGGGTTGCAGACCCAGTACTTC.

J is TRBJ2-7 and V is TRBV10-1; weak D call: TRBD2 (6 bases). CDR3 length: 15 amino acids. Germline V lookup: CDR1 WNHNN, CDR2 SYGVQD (reference sequence). V was cut by 0 bases and J by 3 bases, with 12 bases left in between. The CDR3 bases are TGCGCCAGCAGTGAGTCCAGGACGGGAGACTACGAGCAGTACTTC. Protein sequence: CASSESRTGDYEQYF.

The sample holds many counts of this clonotype. The rearrangement uses TRBV7-9 and TRBJ1-2, with D perhaps matching TRBD1 (6 bases). CDR3 length equals 14 residues. Germline V CDR1 and CDR2: SEHNR, FQNEAQ (reference sequence). V dropped 1 base and J dropped 4 bases, with 10 bases sitting between them. The CDR3 here is CASSLGAGAYGYTF. The CDR3, as DNA: TGTGCCAGCAGCTTAGGCGCGGGGGCCTATGGCTACACCTTC.